The 28 T cell receptor beta chains in this list originate from one sample, sequenced in a study of monozygotic twins with inflammatory bowel disease. After re-calling the 5' RACE reads, TCRdb lists one entry per CDR3 protein, DNA absent. The sample holds 80,000 or so distinct CDR3 sequences. The specimen was blood. The receptors shown here come from a human donor with ulcerative colitis or Crohn's disease, or a healthy co-twin of an affected twin (not recorded which).

This sequence joins TRBV5-1 and TRBJ1-1. Germline loops: CDR1 SGHRS, CDR2 YFSETQ. The CDR3 loop spans 13 amino acids. CDR3 sequence: CASSFVGDTEAFF.

The genes are TRBV7-8 and TRBJ1-1; the TRBD1 assignment by TCRdb is unverifiable without DNA. CDR3 length: 16 amino acids. From germline, CDR1 is SGHVS and CDR2 FQNEAQ. The CDR3 loop reads CASSSWGRGKNTEAFF.

The rearrangement links TRBV7-9 to TRBJ1-4. The CDR3 has 14 amino acids. Per germline, CDR1 SEHNR and CDR2 FQNEAQ (reference sequence). CDR3 protein: CASSSVNHGEKLFF. The entire variable domain, with the rest obtained from reference TRBV7-9 and TRBJ1-4, is as follows: DTGVSQNPRHKITKRGQNVTFRCDPISEHNRLYWYRQTLGQGPEFLTYFQNEAQLEKSRLLSDRFSAERPKGSFSTLEIQRTEQGDSAMYLCASSSVNHGEKLFFGSGTQLSVL.

The chain's CDR3 is CASSFLAGGPYEQYF. The V call is TRBV12-3 or TRBV12-4, the J call TRBJ2-7; the D call from TCRdb, TRBD2, cannot be confirmed without DNA. The CDR3 sequence is 15 residues long.

The J gene is TRBJ1-6, the V gene TRBV18. Looked up from germline, CDR1 is KGHSH and CDR2 is LQKENI. The CDR3 is 15 amino acids. CDR3 protein: CASSPRSENNSPLHF.

CDR3 residues: CAISDVNSPLHF. This chain joins TRBV10-3 and TRBJ1-6. The CDR3 length is 12 residues. Germline values: CDR1 ENHRY, CDR2 SYGVKD.

The chain combines TRBV18 with TRBJ1-5; without DNA, the TCRdb call of TRBD1 cannot be checked. The CDR3 has 16 amino acids. Germline CDR1 is KGHSH and CDR2 is LQKENI. CDR3 amino acids: CASSPVDRGVNQPQHF.

The chain links TRBV20-1 to TRBJ2-7; the TRBD2 assignment by TCRdb is unverifiable without DNA. The germline gives CDR1 DFQATT, CDR2 SNEGSKA (reference sequence). The CDR3 consists of 15 residues. The CDR3 reads CSARKREAPAYEQYF.

The V call is TRBV7-9, the J call TRBJ2-1; TCRdb gives TRBD2 as the D gene, but with no DNA this cannot be confirmed. The CDR3 is made up of 17 amino acids. In germline, CDR1 is SEHNR, CDR2 FQNEAQ (reference sequence). The CDR3 loop is CASSGRLAGAPYNEQFF.

The genes are TRBV7-2 and TRBJ1-5; TCRdb's D call, TRBD1, is unchecked because there is no DNA. This CDR3 comprises 13 residues. In germline, CDR1 is SGHTA, CDR2 FQGNSA. CDR3 protein: CASSRTDHQPQHF.

This chain joins TRBV6-1 and TRBJ1-2. The CDR3 consists of 14 residues. CDR1 is MNHNS and CDR2 is SASEGT in the germline V gene. The CDR3 protein is CASGPIERNYGYTF.

The chain has TRBV19 and TRBJ1-1; the D call of TRBD1 rests on TCRdb alone, since no DNA is present to check it. Germline CDR1 reads LNHDA; CDR2 reads SQIVND (reference sequence). This CDR3 spans 15 amino acids. CDR3 region: CASRDRTAGLTEAFF.

This chain connects TRBV6-6 to TRBJ1-1. CDR1 and CDR2 from the germline V gene are MNHNY and SVGAGI (reference sequence). The CDR3 is 13 residues long. This CDR3 reads CASSAIGGTEAFF.

This chain links TRBV5-1 with TRBJ2-5; with no DNA, the TCRdb D assignment of TRBD2 cannot be verified. CDR3 length: 17 residues. Germline loops: CDR1 SGHRS, CDR2 YFSETQ. This CDR3 reads CASSLTSGGAVGETQYF.

The chain employs TRBV12-5 and TRBJ2-7; TCRdb's assignment of TRBD2 cannot be checked, as there is no DNA. Germline CDR1 is LGHNT and CDR2 is FRNRAP. The CDR3 is made up of 17 amino acids. CDR3 in amino acids: CASGLVLRRGTPYEQYF.

This chain uses TRBV6-1 with TRBJ1-6; the D gene TCRdb calls, TRBD1, cannot be checked with no DNA. CDR1 is MNHNS, CDR2 SASEGT, per germline. This CDR3 spans 15 amino acids. CDR3: CASSPRQVDNSPLHF.

The rearrangement joins TRBV5-4 to TRBJ2-5. Germline V CDR1 and CDR2: SGHNT, YYREEE (reference sequence). The CDR3 runs 15 residues. CDR3 residues: CASSLAADKSETQYF.

V and J are TRBV7-3 and TRBJ1-1; TCRdb picks TRBD1, but there is no DNA to check that call. CDR1 is SGHTA and CDR2 is FQGTGA in the germline V gene. The CDR3 has 16 residues. The CDR3 sequence is CASSLLGRDLNTEAFF.

This sequence joins TRBV19 and TRBJ1-5. The CDR3 has 14 residues. Per germline, CDR1 LNHDA and CDR2 SQIVND (reference sequence). The CDR3 protein is CASSIQWGNQPQHF.

CDR3 protein: CASSLGAGLTNEKLFF. V gene TRBV12-3 or TRBV12-4 combines with J gene TRBJ1-4; TCRdb lists TRBD1, though no DNA is available to test this call. The CDR3 runs 16 residues.

This chain links TRBV4-1 with TRBJ1-2. The CDR3 is 14 amino acids. CDR1 MGHRA and CDR2 YSYEKL come from the germline V gene. CDR3 amino acids: CASSPTGPLNGYTF.

This chain's CDR3 is CSARQSNQPQHF. The chain uses TRBV20-1 and TRBJ1-5. Germline loops: CDR1 DFQATT, CDR2 SNEGSKA (reference sequence). CDR3 size: 12 residues.

The chain carries TRBV11-2 and TRBJ2-7; TCRdb lists TRBD1, though no DNA is available to test this call. Germline V lookup: CDR1 SGHAT, CDR2 FQNNGV. This CDR3 spans 15 amino acids. The CDR3 loop is CASRRTGVGSYEQYF.

The chain joins TRBV5-1 to TRBJ2-7; with no DNA, the TCRdb D assignment of TRBD1 cannot be verified. Per the germline V gene, CDR1 is SGHRS and CDR2 is YFSETQ. The CDR3 sequence is 12 residues long. The CDR3 sequence: CASSRPSYEQYF.

The CDR3: CASSPAWTGRDNEQFF. This chain joins TRBV18 and TRBJ2-1; TCRdb's assignment of TRBD2 cannot be checked, as there is no DNA. CDR3 size: 16 residues. Germline V gene data show CDR1 as KGHSH and CDR2 as LQKENI.

The CDR3 is CASSEGLAVDTQYF. V usage is TRBV9 and J usage is TRBJ2-3; TCRdb picks TRBD2, but there is no DNA to check that call. CDR3 length: 14 amino acids. Per the germline V gene, CDR1 is SGDLS and CDR2 is YYNGEE. The variable domain in full, with the rest retrieved from reference TRBV9 and TRBJ2-3, is DSGVTQTPKHLITATGQRVTLRCSPRSGDLSVYWYQQSLDQGLQFLIQYYNGEERAKGNILERFSAQQFPDLHSELNLSSLELGDSALYFCASSEGLAVDTQYFGPGTRLTVL.

This chain joins TRBV5-4 and TRBJ2-5; the D call from TCRdb, TRBD2, cannot be confirmed without DNA. CDR3 size: 16 residues. The germline gives CDR1 SGHNT, CDR2 YYREEE (reference sequence). The CDR3 loop reads CASSWTGTSGVGTQYF. Full variable domain (remainder filled in from reference TRBV5-4 and TRBJ2-5): ETGVTQSPTHLIKTRGQQVTLRCSSQSGHNTVSWYQQALGQGPQFIFQYYREEENGRGNFPPRFSGLQFPNYSSELNVNALELDDSALYLCASSWTGTSGVGTQYFGPGTRLLVL.

This chain connects TRBV6-1 to TRBJ1-1; with no DNA, the TCRdb D assignment of TRBD1 cannot be verified. The CDR3 runs 16 residues. Germline V gene data show CDR1 as MNHNS and CDR2 as SASEGT. This CDR3 reads CASSPGTGTMNTEAFF.